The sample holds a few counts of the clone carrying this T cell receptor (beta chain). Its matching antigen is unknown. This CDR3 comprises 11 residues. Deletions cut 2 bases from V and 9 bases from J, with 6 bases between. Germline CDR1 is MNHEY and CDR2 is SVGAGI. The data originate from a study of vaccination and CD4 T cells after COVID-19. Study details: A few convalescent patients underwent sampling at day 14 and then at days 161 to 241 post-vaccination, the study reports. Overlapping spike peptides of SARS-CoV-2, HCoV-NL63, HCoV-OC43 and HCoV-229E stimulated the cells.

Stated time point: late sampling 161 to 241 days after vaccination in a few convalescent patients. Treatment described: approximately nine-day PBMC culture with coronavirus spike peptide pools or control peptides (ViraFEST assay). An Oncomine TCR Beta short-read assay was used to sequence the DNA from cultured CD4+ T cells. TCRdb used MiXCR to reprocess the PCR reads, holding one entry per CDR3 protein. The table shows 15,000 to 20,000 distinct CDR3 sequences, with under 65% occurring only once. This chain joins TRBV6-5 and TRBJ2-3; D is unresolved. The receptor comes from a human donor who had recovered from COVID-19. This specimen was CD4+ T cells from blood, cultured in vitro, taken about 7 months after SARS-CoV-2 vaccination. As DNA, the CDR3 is TGTGCCAGCAGTTACGGAGACACGCAGTATTTT. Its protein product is CASSYGDTQYF.